Presented here are 25 T cell receptor beta chains from one specimen sequenced in a study of blood T cell repertoires in COVID-19. The method was immunoSEQ multiplex PCR; TCRdb's version includes in-frame clones alone and lacks a portion of them. In the table there are about 210,000 clones, roughly 88% of which are singletons. Sequencing input: peripheral blood. These receptors originate from a middle-aged man who had recovered from COVID-19.

The chain couples TRBV5-6 to TRBJ2-1, with 10 positions matching TRBD1. V lost 6 bases, J lost 3 bases, and 9 bases stayed unmatched. Germline V lookup: CDR1 SGHDT, CDR2 YYEEEE. This CDR3 comprises 16 residues. CDR3 residues: CASTQLTGGVYNEQFF. The CDR3 coding sequence is TGTGCCAGCACCCAGTTGACAGGGGGCGTCTACAATGAGCAGTTCTTC.

In this sample, this clone turned up once. The chain joins TRBV3-1 (or the pseudogene TRBV3-2) to TRBJ1-1, with 7 positions matching TRBD1. V dropped 6 bases and J dropped 7; count of bases not matched to a gene: 14. This CDR3 contains 15 residues. CDR1 is LGHDT, CDR2 YNNKEL, per germline (reference sequence). The CDR3 region is CASRHHRGVVDEAFF. CDR3 nucleotide sequence: TGTGCCAGCAGGCACCACAGGGGTGTGGTCGATGAAGCTTTCTTT.

The CDR3 nucleotides read TGTGCCAGCACCATGCTCCCGGGAATGGGCCACTCGGGCTACACCTTC. Amino acid sequence: CASTMLPGMGHSGYTF. The gene calls are TRBV27 and TRBJ1-2; D remains unclear. The CDR3 totals 16 residues. Germline CDR1 is MNHEY and CDR2 is SMNVEV (reference sequence). The V end was cut by 7 bases, the J end by 8 bases, with 26 bases between.

The rearrangement joins TRBV5-1 to TRBJ1-2; 7 bases align to TRBD1. The ends lost 4 bases at V and 8 bases at J; junction bases unmatched: 8. The CDR3 sequence is 13 residues long. CDR1 is SGHRS, CDR2 YFSETQ, per germline. The CDR3 here is CASSEQGTRGYTF. CDR3 in DNA: TGCGCCAGCAGCGAACAGGGGACTCGGGGCTACACCTTC.

This sequence joins TRBV29-1 and TRBJ1-1; unclear D gene. V lost 7 bases to trimming and J lost 0 bases, with 9 bases between them. Germline V gene data show CDR1 as SQVTM and CDR2 as ANQGSEA. This CDR3 contains 12 residues. CDR3 region: CSASTLNTEAFF. The CDR3 bases are TGCAGCGCCTCGACTCTGAACACTGAAGCTTTCTTT. Together with reference TRBV29-1 and TRBJ1-1, the CDR3 gives the full variable domain: SAVISQKPSRDICQRGTSLTIQCQVDSQVTMMFWYRQQPGQSLTLIATANQGSEATYESGFVIDKFPISRPNLTFSTLTVSNMSPEDSSIYLCSASTLNTEAFFGQGTRLTVV.

The CDR3 here is CASSLDRGNYGYTF. The CDR3 nucleotides are TGTGCCAGCAGTCTGGACAGGGGGAACTATGGCTACACCTTC. This chain links TRBV6-5 with TRBJ1-2, with 10 positions matching TRBD1. The V and J ends lost 5 bases and 2 bases, in that order; junction bases with no gene match: 2. The germline V gene encodes CDR1 MNHEY and CDR2 SVGAGI. The CDR3 length is 14 residues.

V is TRBV19 and J is TRBJ2-3; tentative D call: TRBD2 (6 bases). The CDR3 contains 15 residues. In germline, CDR1 is LNHDA, CDR2 SQIVND (reference sequence). V was shortened by 4 bases and J by 3 bases, with 14 bases between the two germline ends. This CDR3 is CASSKFGGETDTQYF. The CDR3 DNA sequence: TGTGCCAGTAGTAAGTTCGGAGGGGAAACAGATACGCAGTATTTT.

This sequence joins TRBV19 and TRBJ1-5; no clear D gene. Germline-derived CDR1 and CDR2 are LNHDA and SQIVND (reference sequence). This CDR3 is built from 13 residues. V was shortened by 4 bases and J by 0 bases, with 4 bases between the two germline ends. The DNA for the CDR3 is TGTGCCAGTAGTACTAATAGCAATCAGCCCCAGCATTTT. This translates into CASSTNSNQPQHF.

The V and J genes are TRBV11-3 and TRBJ2-2; a possible D gene is TRBD2 (6 bases). CDR1 and CDR2 (germline): SGHNT, YENEEA. The CDR3 has 14 residues. With 4 bases removed from V and 7 bases from J, the gap between germline ends came to 13 bases. The CDR3 DNA follows: TGTGCCAGCAGCTCGCGGGACTTGGGCGGGGAGCTGTTTTTT. This codes for CASSSRDLGGELFF.

The chain employs TRBV30 and TRBJ1-1; a weak D match, TRBD1 (5 bases). The germline CDR1 and CDR2 sequences are GTSNPN and SVGIG (reference sequence). The V end lost 1 base, the J end lost 7 bases, and 16 bases lay between the germline ends. CDR3 length equals 14 residues. CDR3 residues: CAWSGQGPVGEAFF. The CDR3 bases are TGTGCCTGGAGTGGGCAGGGCCCGGTGGGTGAAGCTTTCTTT.

This clone appeared once. The chain carries TRBV6-2 or TRBV6-3 and TRBJ2-1; D is uncertain. This CDR3 is 17 amino acids long. The ends were cut back, 0 bases at V and 0 bases at J, with 12 bases in the middle. Germline CDR1 is MNHEY and CDR2 is SVGEGT. The CDR3 protein is CASSYSSSTFSYNEQFF. CDR3 in DNA: TGTGCCAGCAGTTACTCTAGCTCAACCTTCTCCTACAATGAGCAGTTCTTC.

The V call is TRBV25-1, the J call TRBJ2-1; 13 bases agree with TRBD2. Per the germline V gene, CDR1 is MGHDK and CDR2 is SYGVNS. The ends lost 0 bases at V and 12 bases at J; junction bases unmatched: 11. This CDR3 is 17 amino acids long. CDR3 in DNA: TGTGCCAGCAGTGAATATAGGACTAGCGGGGGTGCCCGGGGGCAGTTCTTC. Protein product: CASSEYRTSGGARGQFF.

The J gene is TRBJ2-2, the V gene TRBV3-1 (or the pseudogene TRBV3-2); D unresolved. There are 11 residues in the CDR3. Deletions cut 6 bases from V and 5 bases from J, with 4 bases between. The germline V gene encodes CDR1 LGHDT and CDR2 YNNKEL (reference sequence). CDR3 sequence reads: CASRATGELFF. CDR3 DNA: TGTGCCAGCAGGGCTACCGGGGAGCTGTTTTTT.

This clone was recorded once. The J gene is TRBJ1-5, the V gene TRBV19; 7 nucleotides agree with TRBD1. The CDR3 has 14 amino acids. Trimming cost V 3 bases and J 4 bases; bases outside gene matches: 3. Germline-derived CDR1 and CDR2 are LNHDA and SQIVND (reference sequence). The CDR3 bases are TGTGCCAGTAGTATGACAGGGCCAAATCAGCCCCAGCATTTT. Its translation: CASSMTGPNQPQHF.

The chain has TRBV18 and TRBJ2-1; TRBD2 aligns across 8 bases. The length of the CDR3 is 16 residues. Germline V lookup: CDR1 KGHSH, CDR2 LQKENI. V trimming: 3 bases; J trimming: 4 bases; junction bases outside the gene matches: 8. Here the CDR3 reads CASSPSLAGTYNEQFF. CDR3 DNA: TGTGCCAGCTCACCGTCTCTAGCGGGTACTTACAATGAGCAGTTCTTC. The full variable domain, completed using reference TRBV18 and TRBJ2-1, is NAGVMQNPRHLVRRRGQEARLRCSPMKGHSHVYWYRQLPEEGLKFMVYLQKENIIDESGMPKERFSAEFPKEGPSILRIQQVVRGDSAAYFCASSPSLAGTYNEQFFGPGTRLTVL.

This chain connects TRBV3-1 (or the pseudogene TRBV3-2) to TRBJ2-3; no clear D. The ends were cut back, 0 bases at V and 6 bases at J, with 13 bases in the middle. Germline lookup yields CDR1 LGHDT and CDR2 YNNKEL (reference sequence). The CDR3 covers 15 residues. The CDR3 sequence: CASSQDLSTTDTQYF. Written as DNA, the CDR3 is TGTGCCAGCAGCCAAGATCTAAGCACTACGGATACGCAGTATTTT.

The chain has TRBV10-2 and TRBJ2-3; 8 nucleotides match TRBD2. This CDR3 region has 16 residues. V shed 3 bases, J shed 3 bases, and the junction held 8 bases outside the gene matches. The V gene's germline CDR1 is WSHSY and CDR2 SAAADI. As DNA, the CDR3 is TGCGCCAGCAGTGAATTCAGCGGGGGCCCAACAGATACGCAGTATTTT. Amino acid sequence: CASSEFSGGPTDTQYF.

This CDR3 reads CASRGARDKKNEKLFF. CDR3 nucleotide sequence: TGTGCCAGTAGAGGAGCCCGGGACAAGAAAAATGAAAAACTGTTTTTT. The V and J genes are TRBV19 and TRBJ1-4, with a weak D call TRBD1 (6 bases). V was shortened by 6 bases and J by 5 bases, with 19 bases between the two germline ends. This CDR3 comprises 16 residues. CDR1 and CDR2 from the germline V gene are LNHDA and SQIVND (reference sequence).

J is TRBJ2-2 and V is TRBV30; the D is unclear. In germline, CDR1 is GTSNPN, CDR2 SVGIG (reference sequence). There are 11 residues in the CDR3. V lost 3 bases, J lost 6 bases, and 5 bases lay in between. CDR3 amino acids: CAWSLSGELFF. DNA of the CDR3: TGTGCCTGGAGCCTTTCCGGGGAGCTGTTTTTT.

V and J are TRBV9 and TRBJ1-3; D gene uncertain. CDR3 size: 16 residues. The V end was cut by 4 bases, the J end by 1 base, with 15 bases between. Germline CDR1 and CDR2: SGDLS and YYNGEE. Written as DNA, the CDR3 is TGTGCCAGCAGCCCTAGGAACGGCCCATCTGGAAACACCATATATTTT. Encoded protein: CASSPRNGPSGNTIYF.

Regarding this clone: Germline is not matched at one junction end, which may reflect a read error. This chain uses TRBV2 with TRBJ2-7; 15 bases are shared with TRBD2. This CDR3 is built from 18 residues. Germline CDR1 SNHLY, CDR2 FYNNEI. CDR3 in amino acids: CASSRGLAGGLLSHEQYF. CDR3 DNA: TGTGCCAGCAGCCGGGGACTAGCGGGAGGCCTTCTCTCCCACGAGCAGTACTTC.

This clone was detected only once. The chain is built from TRBV12-3 or TRBV12-4 and TRBJ2-7; tentative D call: TRBD2 (5 bases). The CDR3 runs 13 residues. V was pared by 5 bases and J by 6 bases, with 14 bases between. The CDR3 DNA reads as TGTGCCAGCAGTCGCCGGGGATTACTCGAGCAGTACTTC. This gives the protein CASSRRGLLEQYF.

This chain links TRBV7-2 with TRBJ2-7, with a possible D match to TRBD1 (6 bases). V lost 5 bases, J lost 3 bases, and 20 bases lay in between. This CDR3 contains 16 residues. CDR1 is SGHTA and CDR2 is FQGNSA in the germline V gene. CDR3 protein: CASSKRQAKGFYEQYF. CDR3 coding DNA: TGTGCCAGCAGCAAACGACAGGCGAAGGGCTTCTACGAGCAGTACTTC.

The genes are TRBV10-3 and TRBJ2-7; TRBD1 matches 9 bases. CDR1 ENHRY and CDR2 SYGVKD come from the germline V gene. J gave up 0 bases and V 0 bases, and 3 bases lay outside the gene matches. The CDR3 is made up of 16 amino acids. The CDR3 coding sequence is TGTGCCATCAGTGAGTCTAGGGGACAGGGCTCCTACGAGCAGTACTTC. Translated, it gives CAISESRGQGSYEQYF.

The gene calls are TRBV15 and TRBJ1-2; 9 nucleotides line up with TRBD1. The CDR3 is made up of 15 amino acids. V was clipped by 5 bases and J by 5 bases; unmatched bases: 9. The germline V gene encodes CDR1 LNHNV and CDR2 YYDKDF (reference sequence). In DNA form, the CDR3 reads TGTGCCACCAGCGTCGACCGGGACAGGGAGTATGGCTACACCTTC. It encodes CATSVDRDREYGYTF.